This TCR beta chain was sequenced during a study of cytomegalovirus exposure and HLA in healthy donors. The CDR3 is 13 residues long. Germline V gene lookup returns CDR1 MNHNS and CDR2 SASEGT. V lost 6 bases and J 0 bases, leaving 6 bases between the germline ends. General study points: In vitro experiments confirmed that three CMV-associated chains were specific for CMV antigens.

The data were produced by immunoSEQ multiplex PCR, yet TCRdb's version contains in-frame clones alone and is incomplete. The table shows 120,000 to 150,000 clones, with around 90% occurring only once. Points on this clone: Its specificity is unknown.

Input material: PBMCs. The chain links TRBV6-1 to TRBJ1-3; unclear D gene. This TCR derives from a man aged 18 to 29 in good health and CMV-seropositive. The CDR3 DNA reads as TGTGCCAGCAGGGAACTCTCTGGAAACACCATATATTTT. Translation gives CASRELSGNTIYF.